This TCR beta chain was captured in a study of glioma-infiltrating T cells after dendritic cell vaccination. Study-level information: Glioblastoma patients came from Phase I and II dendritic cell vaccination trials. Between the early 2000s and the early 2010s, patients got autologous tumor lysate-pulsed dendritic cell vaccines. Study outcomes and limitations: Higher TCR clonality did not directly relate to longer survival.

This sample's time point: after dendritic cell vaccination, including at tumor progression/relapse. The immunoSEQ assay amplified TCRB CDR3 from up to 2 ug DNA. Clones were read by immunoSEQ multiplex PCR, and TCRdb kept only the in-frame ones, dropping some. The data contain about 50,000 clones, around nine tenths of them singletons. This clone is a singleton in its sample. Its antigen remains unknown. Germline V gene lookup returns CDR1 SGHKS and CDR2 YYEKEE (reference sequence). Deletions cut 7 bases from V and 1 base from J, with 17 bases between. CDR3 size: 15 residues. The sequenced sample was blood, obtained after dendritic cell vaccination. The chain joins TRBV5-5 to TRBJ1-1; D might be TRBD1 (6 bases). The sequence was obtained from a human donor with glioblastoma. The CDR3 DNA sequence: TGTGCCAGCTTGCGTCCGGGACAAACGAACACTGAAGCTTTCTTT. Protein: CASLRPGQTNTEAFF.